This T cell receptor (beta chain) was recorded in a study of neurological immune-mediated disorders. Germline values: CDR1 DFQATT, CDR2 SNEGSKA (reference sequence). CDR3 length: 14 amino acids. Trimming removed 3 bases at V and 4 bases at J, with 13 bases between. TCRdb reprocessed the 5' RACE reads with MiXCR, giving one entry per CDR3 protein. In the table there are some 77,000 distinct CDR3 sequences, around 9.9% of which are singletons. At least ten counts were recorded for this clonotype. Sequenced: PBMCs. This sequence joins TRBV20-1 and TRBJ2-1; tentative D call: TRBD2 (6 bases). This receptor was identified in a man aged 50 or older in good health. The CDR3 DNA sequence: TGCAGTGCTAGCGGGAGTGGTATTTACAATGAGCAGTTCTTC. Amino acids: CSASGSGIYNEQFF.